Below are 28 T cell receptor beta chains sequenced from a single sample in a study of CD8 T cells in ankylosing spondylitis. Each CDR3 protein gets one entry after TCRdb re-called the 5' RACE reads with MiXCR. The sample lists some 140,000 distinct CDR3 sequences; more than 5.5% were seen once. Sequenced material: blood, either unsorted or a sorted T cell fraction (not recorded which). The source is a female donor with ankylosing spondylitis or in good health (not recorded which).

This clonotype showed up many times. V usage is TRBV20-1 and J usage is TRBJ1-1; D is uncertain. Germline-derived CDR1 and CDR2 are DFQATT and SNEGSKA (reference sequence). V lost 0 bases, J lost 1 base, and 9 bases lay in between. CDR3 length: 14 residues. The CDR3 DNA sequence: TGCAGTGCTAGAGATAGCTCAGGGAACACTGAAGCTTTCTTT. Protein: CSARDSSGNTEAFF.

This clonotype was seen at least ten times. CDR3 in DNA: TGCAGCGTTGTATTTGAGGGGGGATACGCCAAAAACATTCAGTACTTC. Translated: CSVVFEGGYAKNIQYF. The chain recombines TRBV29-1 with TRBJ2-4; either TRBD1 or TRBD2 may fit D (6 bases each). Germline CDR1 is SQVTM and CDR2 is ANQGSEA. V dropped 4 bases and J dropped 1 base, with 17 bases sitting between them. The CDR3 is made up of 16 amino acids.

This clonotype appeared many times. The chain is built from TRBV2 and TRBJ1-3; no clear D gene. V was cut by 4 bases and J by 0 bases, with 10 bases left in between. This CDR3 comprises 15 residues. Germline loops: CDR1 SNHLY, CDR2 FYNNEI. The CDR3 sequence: CASSVGRASGNTIYF. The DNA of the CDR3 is TGTGCCAGCAGTGTGGGGAGGGCCTCTGGAAACACCATATATTTT.

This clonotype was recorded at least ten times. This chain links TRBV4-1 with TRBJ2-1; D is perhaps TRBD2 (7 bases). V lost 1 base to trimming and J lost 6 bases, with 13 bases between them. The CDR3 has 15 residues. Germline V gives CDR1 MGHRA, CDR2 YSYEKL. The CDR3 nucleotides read TGCGCCAGCAGCCAAGGTCTGGCGGGGGCCAATGAGCAGTTCTTC. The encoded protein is CASSQGLAGANEQFF.

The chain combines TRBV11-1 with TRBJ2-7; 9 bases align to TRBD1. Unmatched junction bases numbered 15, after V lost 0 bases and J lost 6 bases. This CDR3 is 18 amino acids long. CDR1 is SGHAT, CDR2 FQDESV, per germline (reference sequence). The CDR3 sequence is CASSLALGQGFLTGEQYF. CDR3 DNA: TGTGCCAGCAGCTTAGCGCTCGGACAGGGGTTCCTTACGGGCGAGCAGTACTTC.

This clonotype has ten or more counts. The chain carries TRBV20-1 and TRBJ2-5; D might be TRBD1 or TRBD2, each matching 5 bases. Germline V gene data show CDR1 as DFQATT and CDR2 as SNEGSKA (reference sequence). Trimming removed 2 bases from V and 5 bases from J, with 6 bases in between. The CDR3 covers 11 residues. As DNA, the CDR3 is TGCAGTGCTAGAAGGGACGAGACCCAGTACTTC. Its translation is CSARRDETQYF.

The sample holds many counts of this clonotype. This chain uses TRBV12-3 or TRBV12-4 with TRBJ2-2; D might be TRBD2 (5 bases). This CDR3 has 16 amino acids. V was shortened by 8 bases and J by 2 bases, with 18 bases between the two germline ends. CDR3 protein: CASSPGLLPNTGELFF. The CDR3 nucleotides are TGTGCCAGCTCACCTGGACTCCTACCAAACACCGGGGAGCTGTTTTTT.

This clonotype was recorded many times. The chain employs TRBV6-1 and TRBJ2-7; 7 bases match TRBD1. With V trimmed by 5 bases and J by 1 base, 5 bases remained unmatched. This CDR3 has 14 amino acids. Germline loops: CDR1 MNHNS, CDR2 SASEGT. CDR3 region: CASSQNRGSYEQYF. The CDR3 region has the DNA TGTGCCAGCAGTCAGAACAGGGGTTCCTACGAGCAGTACTTC.

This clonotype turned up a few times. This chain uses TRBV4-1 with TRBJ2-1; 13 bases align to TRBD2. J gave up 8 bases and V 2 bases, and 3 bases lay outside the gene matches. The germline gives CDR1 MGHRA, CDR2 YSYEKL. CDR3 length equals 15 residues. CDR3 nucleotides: TGCGCCAGCAGCCAAACTAGCGGGGGGGCCGATGAGCAGTTCTTC. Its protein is CASSQTSGGADEQFF.

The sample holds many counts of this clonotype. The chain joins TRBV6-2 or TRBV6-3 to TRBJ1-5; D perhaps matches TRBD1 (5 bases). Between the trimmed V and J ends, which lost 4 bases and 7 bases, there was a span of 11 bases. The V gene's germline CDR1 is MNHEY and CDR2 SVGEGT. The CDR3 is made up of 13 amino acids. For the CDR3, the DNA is TGTGCCAGCAGTTCTGTGGGGGTCCAGCCCCAGCATTTT. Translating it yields CASSSVGVQPQHF.

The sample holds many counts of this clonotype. CDR3 protein: CASSYLTGGPQETQYF. CDR3 DNA sequence: TGTGCCAGCAGTTACTTGACAGGGGGCCCCCAAGAGACCCAGTACTTC. The chain links TRBV6-5 to TRBJ2-5; 10 positions match TRBD1. J lost 1 base, V lost 1 base, and 3 bases had no gene match. The CDR3 runs to 16 residues. Germline CDR1 and CDR2: MNHEY and SVGAGI.

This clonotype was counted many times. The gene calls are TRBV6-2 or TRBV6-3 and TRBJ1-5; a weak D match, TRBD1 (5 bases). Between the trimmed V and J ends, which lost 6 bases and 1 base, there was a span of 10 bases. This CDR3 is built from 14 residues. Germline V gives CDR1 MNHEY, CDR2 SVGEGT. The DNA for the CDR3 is TGTGCCAGCAGCAGGGCGGGGAGCAATCAGCCCCAGCATTTT. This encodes CASSRAGSNQPQHF.

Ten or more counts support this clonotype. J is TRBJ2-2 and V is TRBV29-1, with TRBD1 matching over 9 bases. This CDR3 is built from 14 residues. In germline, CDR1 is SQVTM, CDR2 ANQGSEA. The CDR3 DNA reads TGCAGTATTACAGGGGGCGCCGTCACCGGGGAGCTGTTTTTT. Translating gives CSITGGAVTGELFF.

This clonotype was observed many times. The DNA for the CDR3 is TGTGCCAGCAGTGAAATGGGCAAGGATTGGGGGGCCGGGGAGCTGTTTTTT. As protein: CASSEMGKDWGAGELFF. This rearrangement joins TRBV6-1 to TRBJ2-2, with a tentative D call TRBD2 (6 bases). The CDR3 totals 17 residues. Germline CDR1 and CDR2: MNHNS and SASEGT. Trimming cost V 2 bases and J 6 bases, with 19 bases left between them.

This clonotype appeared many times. CDR3 bases: TGTGCCAGCAGGGGCCCAACTGTTAATCAGCCCCAGCATTTT. It is translated as CASRGPTVNQPQHF. This chain uses TRBV12-3 or TRBV12-4 with TRBJ1-5; no clear D gene. Trimming removed 6 bases from V and 4 bases from J, with 13 bases in between. The CDR3 is made up of 14 amino acids.

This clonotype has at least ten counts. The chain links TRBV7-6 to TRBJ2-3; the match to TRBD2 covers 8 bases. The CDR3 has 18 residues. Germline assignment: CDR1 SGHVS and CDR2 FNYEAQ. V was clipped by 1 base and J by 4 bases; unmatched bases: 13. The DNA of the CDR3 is TGTGCCAGCAGCTTAGAGGCGTCGGGGGGGCCGGGGGCAGATACGCAGTATTTT. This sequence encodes CASSLEASGGPGADTQYF.

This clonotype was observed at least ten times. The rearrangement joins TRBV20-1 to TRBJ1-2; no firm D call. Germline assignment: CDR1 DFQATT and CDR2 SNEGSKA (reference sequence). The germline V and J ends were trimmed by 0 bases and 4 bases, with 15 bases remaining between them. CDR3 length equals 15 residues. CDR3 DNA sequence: TGCAGTGCTAGAGATCTCGCAGGAGATGGCTATGGCTACACCTTC. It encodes CSARDLAGDGYGYTF.

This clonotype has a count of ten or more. The CDR3 reads CASSPGVSGETQYF. In DNA form, the CDR3 reads TGTGCCAGCTCACCGGGGGTTTCGGGAGAGACCCAGTACTTC. This chain uses TRBV18 with TRBJ2-5; D is possibly TRBD1 or TRBD2 (5 bases each). The CDR3 extends over 14 amino acids. CDR1 KGHSH and CDR2 LQKENI come from the germline V gene. V lost 3 bases and J lost 4, with 12 bases in between. Full variable domain (rest looked up from reference TRBV18 and TRBJ2-5): NAGVMQNPRHLVRRRGQEARLRCSPMKGHSHVYWYRQLPEEGLKFMVYLQKENIIDESGMPKERFSAEFPKEGPSILRIQQVVRGDSAAYFCASSPGVSGETQYFGPGTRLLVL.

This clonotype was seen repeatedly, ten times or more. The CDR3 DNA sequence: TGCAGTGCTAGTATTGGTCAGAACTACAATGAGCAGTTCTTC. This gives the protein CSASIGQNYNEQFF. V gene TRBV20-1 combines with J gene TRBJ2-1; D is unclear. The germline V and J ends were trimmed by 3 bases and 3 bases, with 12 bases remaining between them. This CDR3 region has 14 residues. The germline CDR1 and CDR2 sequences are DFQATT and SNEGSKA (reference sequence).

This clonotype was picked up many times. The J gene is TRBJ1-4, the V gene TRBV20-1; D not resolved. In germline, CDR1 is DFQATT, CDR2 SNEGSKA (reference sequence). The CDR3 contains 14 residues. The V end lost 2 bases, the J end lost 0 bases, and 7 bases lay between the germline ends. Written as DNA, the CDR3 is TGCAGTGCTAGAATAACAGCAACTAATGAAAAACTGTTTTTT. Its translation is CSARITATNEKLFF.

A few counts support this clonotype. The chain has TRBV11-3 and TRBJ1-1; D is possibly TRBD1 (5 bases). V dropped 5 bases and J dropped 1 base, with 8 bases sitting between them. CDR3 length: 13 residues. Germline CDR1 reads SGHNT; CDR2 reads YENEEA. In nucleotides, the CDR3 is TGTGCCAGCAGCCGGACATGGAACACTGAAGCTTTCTTT. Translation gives CASSRTWNTEAFF.

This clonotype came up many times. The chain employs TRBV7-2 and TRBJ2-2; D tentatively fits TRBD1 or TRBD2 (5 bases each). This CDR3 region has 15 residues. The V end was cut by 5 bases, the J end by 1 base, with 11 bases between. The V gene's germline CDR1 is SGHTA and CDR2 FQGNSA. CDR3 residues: CASSLVGVNTGELFF. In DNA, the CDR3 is TGTGCCAGCAGCCTAGTGGGGGTGAACACCGGGGAGCTGTTTTTT. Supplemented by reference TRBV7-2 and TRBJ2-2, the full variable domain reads GAGVSQSPSNKVTEKGKDVELRCDPISGHTALYWYRQSLGQGLEFLIYFQGNSAPDKSGLPSDRFSAERTGGSVSTLTIQRTQQEDSAVYLCASSLVGVNTGELFFGEGSRLTVL.

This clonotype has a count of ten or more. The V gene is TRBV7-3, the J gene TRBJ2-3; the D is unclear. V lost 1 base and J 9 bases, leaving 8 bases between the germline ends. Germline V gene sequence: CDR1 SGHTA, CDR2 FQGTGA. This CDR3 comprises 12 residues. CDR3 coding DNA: TGTGCCAGCAGCTTAATTGGAACAACGCAGTATTTT. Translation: CASSLIGTTQYF.

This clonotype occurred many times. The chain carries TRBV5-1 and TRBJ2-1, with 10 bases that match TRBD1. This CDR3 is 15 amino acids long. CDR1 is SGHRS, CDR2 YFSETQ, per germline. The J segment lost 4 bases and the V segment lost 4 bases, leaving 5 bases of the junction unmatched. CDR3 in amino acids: CASSGTGDAYNEQFF. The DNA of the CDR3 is TGCGCCAGCAGCGGGACAGGGGACGCTTACAATGAGCAGTTCTTC.

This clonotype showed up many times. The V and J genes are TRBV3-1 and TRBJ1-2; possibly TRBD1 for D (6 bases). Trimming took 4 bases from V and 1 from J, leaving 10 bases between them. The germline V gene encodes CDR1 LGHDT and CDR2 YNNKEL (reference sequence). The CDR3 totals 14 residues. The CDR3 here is CASSRGQNNYGYTF. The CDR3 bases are TGTGCCAGCAGCCGAGGACAGAATAACTATGGCTACACCTTC. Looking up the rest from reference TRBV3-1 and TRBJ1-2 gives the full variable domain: DTAVSQTPKYLVTQMGNDKSIKCEQNLGHDTMYWYKQDSKKFLKIMFSYNNKELIINETVPNRFSPKSPDKAHLNLHINSLELGDSAVYFCASSRGQNNYGYTFGSGTRLTVV.

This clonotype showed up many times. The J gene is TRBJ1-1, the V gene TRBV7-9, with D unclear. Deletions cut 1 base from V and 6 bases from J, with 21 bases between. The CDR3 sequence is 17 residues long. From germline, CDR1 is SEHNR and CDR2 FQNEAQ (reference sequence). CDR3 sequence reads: CASSLVSGSILEAEAFF. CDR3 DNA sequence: TGTGCCAGCAGCTTAGTTTCAGGCAGTATCCTTGAGGCTGAAGCTTTCTTT.

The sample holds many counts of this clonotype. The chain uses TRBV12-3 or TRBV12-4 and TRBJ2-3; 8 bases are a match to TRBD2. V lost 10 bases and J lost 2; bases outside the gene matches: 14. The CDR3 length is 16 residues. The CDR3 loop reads CATSGGGRDLTDTQYF. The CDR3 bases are TGTGCCACCAGCGGCGGGGGGCGCGACCTCACAGATACGCAGTATTTT.

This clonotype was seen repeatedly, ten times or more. This CDR3 reads CASSPRRGPNTEAFF. DNA for the CDR3: TGTGCCAGCAGTCCAAGGAGGGGACCGAACACTGAAGCTTTCTTT. The rearrangement joins TRBV12-3 or TRBV12-4 to TRBJ1-1, with D perhaps matching TRBD1 (5 bases). The CDR3 contains 15 residues. V was shortened by 5 bases and J by 1 base, with 14 bases between the two germline ends.